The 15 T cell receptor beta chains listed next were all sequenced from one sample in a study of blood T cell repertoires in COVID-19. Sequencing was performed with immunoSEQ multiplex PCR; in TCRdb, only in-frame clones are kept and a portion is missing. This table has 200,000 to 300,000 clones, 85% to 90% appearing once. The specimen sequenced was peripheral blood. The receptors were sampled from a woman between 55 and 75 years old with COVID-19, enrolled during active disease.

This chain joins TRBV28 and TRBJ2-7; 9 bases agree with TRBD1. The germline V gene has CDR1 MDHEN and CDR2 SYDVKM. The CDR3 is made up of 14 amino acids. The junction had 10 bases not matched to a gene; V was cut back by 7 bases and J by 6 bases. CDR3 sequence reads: CASITPGQGGEQYF. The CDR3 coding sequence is TGTGCCAGCATTACGCCGGGACAGGGAGGCGAGCAGTACTTC.

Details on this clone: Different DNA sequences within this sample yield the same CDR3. CDR3 DNA: TGTGCCAGCACGGGGGGCTACGAGCAGTACTTC. It codes for CASTGGYEQYF. The chain couples TRBV28 to TRBJ2-7; 7 positions agree with TRBD2. Germline CDR1 reads MDHEN; CDR2 reads SYDVKM. The CDR3 runs 11 residues. V dropped 7 bases and J dropped 3; count of bases not matched to a gene: 0.

The CDR3 region has the DNA TGTGCCACCAGTGATGACCGGGACAGGGGGTTCAATCAGCCCCAGCATTTT. It specifies CATSDDRDRGFNQPQHF. The gene calls are TRBV24-1 and TRBJ1-5; 11 nucleotides agree with TRBD1. CDR3 length: 17 residues. Germline trimming cut 3 bases from V and 3 bases from J; bases unmatched to any gene: 6. Germline V gives CDR1 KGHDR, CDR2 SFDVKD.

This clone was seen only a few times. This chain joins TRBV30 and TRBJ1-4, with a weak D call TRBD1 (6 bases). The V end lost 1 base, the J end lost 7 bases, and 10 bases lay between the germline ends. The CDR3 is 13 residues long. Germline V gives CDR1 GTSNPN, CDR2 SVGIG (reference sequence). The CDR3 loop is CAWSGNRVEKLFF. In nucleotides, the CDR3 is TGTGCCTGGAGTGGAAACAGGGTTGAAAAACTGTTTTTT.

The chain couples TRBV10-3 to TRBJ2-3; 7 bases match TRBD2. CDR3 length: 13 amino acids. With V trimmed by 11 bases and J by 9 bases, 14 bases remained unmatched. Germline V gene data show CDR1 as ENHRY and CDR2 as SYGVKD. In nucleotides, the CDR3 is TGTGCCCTCCGGGGTAGCGGGTTAGACACGCAGTATTTT. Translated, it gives CALRGSGLDTQYF.

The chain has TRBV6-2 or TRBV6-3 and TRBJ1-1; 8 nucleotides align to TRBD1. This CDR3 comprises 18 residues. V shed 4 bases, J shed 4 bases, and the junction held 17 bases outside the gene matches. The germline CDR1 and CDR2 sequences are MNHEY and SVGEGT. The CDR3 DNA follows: TGTGCCAGCAGTTTGAGGGCGGGACAGGACGTCCGCGTCACTGAAGCTTTCTTT. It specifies CASSLRAGQDVRVTEAFF.

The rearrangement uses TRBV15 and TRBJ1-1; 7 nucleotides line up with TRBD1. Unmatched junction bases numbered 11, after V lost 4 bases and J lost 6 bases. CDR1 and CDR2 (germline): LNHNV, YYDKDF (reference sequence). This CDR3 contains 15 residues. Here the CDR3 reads CATSKNRGHLSEAFF. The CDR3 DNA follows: TGTGCCACCAGCAAAAACAGGGGACATTTGTCTGAAGCTTTCTTT.

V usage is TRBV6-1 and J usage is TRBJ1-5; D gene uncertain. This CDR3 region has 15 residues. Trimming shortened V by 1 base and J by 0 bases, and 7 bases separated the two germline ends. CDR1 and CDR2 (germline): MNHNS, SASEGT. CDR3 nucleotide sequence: TGTGCCAGCAGTGAAGGACGGAGTAGCAATCAGCCCCAGCATTTT. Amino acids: CASSEGRSSNQPQHF.

This CDR3 reads CASSFPGNAGYTF. DNA of the CDR3: TGTGCCAGCAGCTTTCCCGGGAACGCGGGCTACACCTTC. The chain combines TRBV11-2 with TRBJ1-2; D is uncertain. With 3 bases removed from V and 8 bases from J, the gap between germline ends came to 13 bases. CDR3 length: 13 amino acids. Per germline, CDR1 SGHAT and CDR2 FQNNGV. Based on the CDR3 plus reference TRBV11-2 and TRBJ1-2, the full variable domain is EAGVAQSPRYKIIEKRQSVAFWCNPISGHATLYWYQQILGQGPKLLIQFQNNGVVDDSQLPKDRFSAERLKGVDSTLKIQPAKLEDSAVYLCASSFPGNAGYTFGSGTRLTVV.

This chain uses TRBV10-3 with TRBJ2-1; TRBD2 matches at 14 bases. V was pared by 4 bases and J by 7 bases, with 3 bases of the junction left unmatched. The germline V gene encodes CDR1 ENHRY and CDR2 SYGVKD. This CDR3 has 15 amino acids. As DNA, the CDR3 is TGTGCCATCAGTGCGGGACTAGCGGGAGTAAATGAGCAGTTCTTC. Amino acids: CAISAGLAGVNEQFF.

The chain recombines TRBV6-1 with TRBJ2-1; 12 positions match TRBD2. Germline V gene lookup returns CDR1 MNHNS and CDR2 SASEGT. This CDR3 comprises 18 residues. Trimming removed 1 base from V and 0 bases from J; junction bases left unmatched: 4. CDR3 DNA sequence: TGTGCCAGCAGTGAAGAGGGGGGACTAGCGGGCTCCTACAATGAGCAGTTCTTC. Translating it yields CASSEEGGLAGSYNEQFF.

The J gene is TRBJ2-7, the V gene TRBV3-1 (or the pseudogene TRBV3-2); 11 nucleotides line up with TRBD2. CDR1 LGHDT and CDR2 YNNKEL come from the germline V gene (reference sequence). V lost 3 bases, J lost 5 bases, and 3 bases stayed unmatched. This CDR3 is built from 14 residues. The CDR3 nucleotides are TGTGCCAGCAGCCACGGACTAGCGGGTAACGAGCAGTACTTC. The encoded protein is CASSHGLAGNEQYF.

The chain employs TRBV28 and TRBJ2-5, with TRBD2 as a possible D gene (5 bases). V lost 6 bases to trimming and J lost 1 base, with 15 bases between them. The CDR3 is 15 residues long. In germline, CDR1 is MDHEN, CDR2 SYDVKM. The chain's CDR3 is CASSPLGVLQETQYF. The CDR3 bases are TGTGCCAGCAGCCCCCTGGGAGTCCTCCAAGAGACCCAGTACTTC.

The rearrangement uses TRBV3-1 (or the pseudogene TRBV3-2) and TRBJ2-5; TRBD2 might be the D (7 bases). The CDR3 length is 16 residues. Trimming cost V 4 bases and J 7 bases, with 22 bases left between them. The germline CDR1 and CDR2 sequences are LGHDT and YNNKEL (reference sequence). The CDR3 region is CASSPSGLAEGGTQYF. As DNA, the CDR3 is TGTGCCAGCAGCCCCTCAGGCCTAGCGGAGGGGGGGACCCAGTACTTC.

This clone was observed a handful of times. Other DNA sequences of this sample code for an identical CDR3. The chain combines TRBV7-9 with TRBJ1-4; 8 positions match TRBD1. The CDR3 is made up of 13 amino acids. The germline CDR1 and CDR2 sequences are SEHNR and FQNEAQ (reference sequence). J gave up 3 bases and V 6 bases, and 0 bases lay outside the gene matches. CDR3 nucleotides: TGTGCCAGCAGACAGGGGGCTAATGAAAAACTGTTTTTT. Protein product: CASRQGANEKLFF.